At least ten counts were recorded for the clone carrying this T cell receptor beta chain. Antigen: not known. This specimen belongs to a study of CD8 T cells in ankylosing spondylitis. Germline-derived CDR1 and CDR2 are SQVTM and ANQGSEA. V was shortened by 4 bases and J by 2 bases, with 9 bases between the two germline ends. This CDR3 has 13 residues. Study results and limitations: Among TCR beta sequences, a motif of several highly homologous variants appeared characteristic of ankylosing spondylitis blood. In synovial fluid and blood from reactive arthritis, some motif variants were previously reported. Disease-linked clones were found to be CD8+ and relatively rare in peripheral blood.

Generation of TCR beta libraries employed quantitative 5'-RACE incorporating molecular barcodes. TCRdb reprocessed the 5' RACE reads via MiXCR and lists one record per CDR3 protein. The sample shows 15,000 or so distinct CDR3 sequences, 7% to 10% of them seen only once. V usage is TRBV29-1 and J usage is TRBJ1-5; D may be TRBD1 (5 bases). The sample consisted of blood. The receptor was derived from a male donor with ankylosing spondylitis or in good health (not recorded which). For the CDR3, the DNA is TGCAGCGTTGCGGCAGGGCGCAATCAGCCCCAGCATTTT. Translation: CSVAAGRNQPQHF.